This T cell receptor beta chain was identified during a study of cytomegalovirus exposure and HLA in healthy donors. Whole-study context: HLA-typed donors were the source of around 87 million unique TCRs, which an early data release held. General study findings and limits: Evidence from a later analysis indicated that most CMV-associated TCR beta chains looked HLA-restricted. A later analysis showed that HLA-associated TCR beta chains had undergone more clonal expansion than equally common others. Listed as cytomegalovirus-associated were 150 to 200 TCR beta chains.

Primers: 60 Vbeta forward and 13 Jbeta reverse. Method: immunoSEQ multiplex PCR; TCRdb's copy keeps in-frame clones and lacks some. The sample has approximately 110,000 clones, just under 80% seen once; the top ten hold roughly 5.7%. The ends lost 5 bases at V and 2 bases at J; junction bases unmatched: 4. Germline values: CDR1 LNHDA, CDR2 SQIVND (reference sequence). This CDR3 is 15 amino acids long. Remarks on this clone: Its antigen remains unknown.

The chain links TRBV19 to TRBJ2-7, with 12 bases fitting TRBD2. The source is a male donor in good health and CMV-seronegative. The sequencing sample was made of PBMCs. In nucleotides, the CDR3 is TGTGCCAGTAGTGGGGGACTAGCGGGTACCTACGAGCAGTACTTC. It codes for CASSGGLAGTYEQYF. Filled out from reference TRBV19 and TRBJ2-7, the complete variable domain reads DGGITQSPKYLFRKEGQNVTLSCEQNLNHDAMYWYRQDPGQGLRLIYYSQIVNDFQKGDIAEGYSVSREKKESFPLTVTSAQKNPTAFYLCASSGGLAGTYEQYFGPGTRLTVT.